Listed below are T cell receptor beta chains from one sample, sequenced in a study of a mutant IDH1 vaccine in newly diagnosed glioma. Their cognate antigens are unknown. Only in-frame clones appear in the TCRdb table, and some are missing; sequencing was by immunoSEQ multiplex PCR. The sample has tens of thousands of clones; approximately 84% are singletons. The sample was PBMCs, taken from a glioma patient whose treatment included an IDH1 peptide vaccine. These receptors were taken from a woman aged 30 to 39 with glioma. Some clones in this sample may be carry-over from other donors' samples. The CDR3 runs from the conserved cysteine through the conserved F or W. Where a row states a size, it is once, few, many or the class of an expanded clone; other rows omit it.

once | 13 | TRBV6-5 | CASSRDRAYEQYF
- | 12 | TRBV6-1 | CASSGQAVTQYF
- | 16 | TRBV4-1 | CASSPTGRGTWTEAFF
- | 15 | TRBV30 | CAWTLAGGRKETQYF
- | 14 | TRBV10-3 | CAISVGGGSGGYTF
- | 16 | TRBV5-4 | CAVGGGSLFSGNTIYF
- | 17 | TRBV7-6 | CASSLRAGATITAEAFF
few | 15 | TRBV13 | CASSARGQGGTEAFF
- | 15 | TRBV5-1 | CASKRTGVSTDTQYF
few | 17 | TRBV10-3 | CAISESAGQGGNQPQHF
- | 15 | TRBV6-5 | CASSPTDPSTDTQYF
- | 16 | TRBV14 | CASSQRTSGFTDTQYF
- | 18 | TRBV4-1 | CASSQDGTSGRSTGELFF
- | 13 | TRBV6-5 | CASSYSRGGGYTF
- | 12 | TRBV30 | CACLTGENGYTF
- | 11 | TRBV7-6 | CASSSGTELFF
- | 12 | TRBV29-1 | CSVERERGEQFF
few | 16 | TRBV7-2 | CASSLGGGVSVTEAFF
once | 13 | TRBV11-2 | CASSLEGSYGYTF
- | 15 | TRBV4-1 | CASSQGEGTLQEQYF
- | 12 | TRBV6-6 | CASSPLEEKLFF
- | 15 | TRBV27 | CASSLRGLENTEAFF
- | 14 | TRBV14 | CASSQIGQGHEAFF
few | 14 | TRBV4-1 | CASSQGQYSQPQHF
- | 15 | TRBV7-8 | CASSPRGQNYYGYTF
- | 14 | TRBV6-6 | CASSGRTGEEKLFF
medium-sized | 19 | TRBV15 | CATSRSPAASTYSNQPQHF
- | 15 | TRBV5-1 | CASSFVPGGAETQYF
few | 16 | TRBV6-6 | CASSATGTGKNTEAFF
- | 14 | TRBV7-9 | CASSLGSDADTQYF
- | 13 | TRBV5-1 | CASSLVQGYGYTF
- | 16 | TRBV9 | CASSQKAGALTGELFF
- | 11 | TRBV11-2 | CASSLGETQYF
- | 13 | TRBV2 | CATSGQGDNEQFF
- | 14 | TRBV6-1 | CASSAGDMNTEAFF
- | 15 | TRBV12-5 | CASGLDRGANEKLFF
once | 15 | TRBV11-3 | CASSPSGGARFEQYF
- | 11 | TRBV5-1 | CASKVGETQYF
- | 15 | TRBV9 | CASSFRAPDNNEQFF
once | 16 | TRBV27 | CASSLVGGAPGETQYF
- | 16 | TRBV19 | CASAYGYSGSNQPQHF
- | 16 | TRBV13 | CASSLGGTGTTDTQYF
medium-sized | 16 | TRBV5-1 | CASSLGGGTGDTEAFF
- | 18 | TRBV4-1 | CASSQEGASGGNTDTQYF
- | 13 | TRBV6-5 | CASTPDRARGYTF
- | 17 | TRBV11-2 | CASSSHPSGSVADTQYF
- | 13 | TRBV19 | CASSTPITYGYTF
- | 19 | TRBV6-4 | CASSDSRQGKELSSYEQYF
- | 13 | TRBV5-5 | CASSLTGNTEAFF
- | 14 | TRBV11-2 | CASRDSGSTGELFF
few | 13 | TRBV9 | CASGRSSYNEQFF
- | 15 | TRBV9 | CASSQRTTTQETQYF
- | 15 | TRBV18 | CASSPGLATNYEQYF
- | 13 | TRBV7-9 | CASSPEGGSEQYF
- | 15 | TRBV14 | CASSHLTSPYNEQFF
- | 14 | TRBV10-3 | CAINQRGFSYEQYF
- | 14 | TRBV5-5 | CASSPQQGNYGYTF
- | 16 | TRBV28 | CASRSGTGAPWEKLFF
- | 14 | TRBV4-1 | CASSDRGSSNEQYF